A selection of T cell receptor beta chains follows, all from one sample in a study of T cells in Graves' hyperthyroidism and ophthalmopathy. TCRdb recomputed calls from the multiplex PCR reads with MiXCR, one row per CDR3 protein. In the table there are about 570,000 distinct CDR3 sequences, 14% of which are singletons. Sequenced sample: blood. These receptors were collected from a woman aged 40 to 50 with Graves' hyperthyroidism. The CDR3 runs from the conserved cysteine through the conserved F or W. D genes are given only for firm matches. Rows give clone size only sometimes, using once, few, many, or a class for an expanded clone.

clone_size	v_call	d_call	j_call	cdr3_nt	cdr3_aa
once	TRBV25-1	TRBD2	TRBJ2-7	TGTGCCAGCAGTGACATCGGACTAGCGGGAGTCGAGCAGTACTTC	CASSDIGLAGVEQYF
.	TRBV10-3	TRBD1	TRBJ2-6	TGTGCCATCACCGCCGGGACAGGGACTGGGGCCAACGTCCTGACTTTC	CAITAGTGTGANVLTF
many	TRBV20-1	TRBD2	TRBJ2-1	TGCAGTGCTAGTTGGACTAGCGGGGTAAGGCAGTTCTTC	CSASWTSGVRQFF
many	TRBV6-6	.	TRBJ1-6	TGTGCCAGCAGTTACTCGAACGCGGGGGGACCCCTCCACTTT	CASSYSNAGGPLHF
.	TRBV2	.	TRBJ2-1	TGTACCAGCAGGGAGAATCCAGACAACTCCTACAATGAGCAGTTCTTC	CTSRENPDNSYNEQFF
many	TRBV29-1	.	TRBJ2-7	TGCAGCGCTACGAGGGCAGGGCGAAGACTTACCTACGAGCAGTACTTC	CSATRAGRRLTYEQYF
.	TRBV5-5	TRBD2	TRBJ2-1	TGTGCCAGCAGCTTGTCGGGGGGAGACGTCAATGAGCAGTTCTTC	CASSLSGGDVNEQFF
many	TRBV28	.	TRBJ1-4	TGTGCCAGCAGTTCAACATCTGCAAATGAAAAACTGTTTTTT	CASSSTSANEKLFF
.	TRBV27	TRBD2	TRBJ2-3	TGTGCCAGCAGTTTAATGGCTAGCGGGACTAAAGATACGCAGTATTTT	CASSLMASGTKDTQYF
few	TRBV20-1	TRBD1	TRBJ1-5	TGCAGTGCTAGAGACGCAGGGGGCTACCAGCCCCAGCATTTT	CSARDAGGYQPQHF
many	TRBV27	TRBD2	TRBJ2-2	TGTGCCAGCAGTCCCCTTCCCTTTTCTAGCGGGCTGAACACCGGGGAGCTGTTTTTT	CASSPLPFSSGLNTGELFF
few	TRBV5-1	TRBD2	TRBJ2-5	TGCGCCAGCCGCCTGACTAGCGGGAGCACCGGTGGGGAGACCCAGTACTTC	CASRLTSGSTGGETQYF
few	TRBV30	TRBD1	TRBJ1-3	TGTGCCTGGAGTCGGACAGGCTCTGGAAACACCATATATTTT	CAWSRTGSGNTIYF
few	TRBV6-1	.	TRBJ1-1	TGTGCCAGCAGTGAATTTCTTCGGGGCGCCCGAGCTTTCTTT	CASSEFLRGARAFF
.	TRBV11-2	.	TRBJ2-1	TGTGCCAGCAGCTTATTGTCGGCGTACAATGAGCAGTTCTTC	CASSLLSAYNEQFF
.	TRBV6-1	TRBD1	TRBJ2-2	TGTGCCAGCAGGAGCCACTCCCAGGGGGCTGTGACCGGGGAGCTGTTTTTT	CASRSHSQGAVTGELFF
many	TRBV4-1	TRBD2	TRBJ2-3	TGCGCCAGCAGCCACCGCCAGCGGGACACAGATACGCAGTATTTT	CASSHRQRDTDTQYF
many	TRBV13	.	TRBJ2-1	TGTGCCAGCAGCTTCCGCCTAGGGGGGAATGAGCAGTTCTTC	CASSFRLGGNEQFF
many	TRBV27	TRBD1	TRBJ2-7	TGTGCCAGCAGTCAGACAGGGCGCGAGCAGTACTTC	CASSQTGREQYF
once	TRBV7-9	.	TRBJ2-3	TGTGCCAGCAGCTTCCAGGGGCTAGGAACAGATACGCAGTATTTT	CASSFQGLGTDTQYF
many	TRBV5-1	.	TRBJ1-1	TGCGCCAGCAGCTTGGTGGGCAGCCTGAACACTGAAGCTTTCTTT	CASSLVGSLNTEAFF
.	TRBV20-1	.	TRBJ2-1	TGCAGTGCTAGTAGTGCTAGCCTGTTCTTC	CSASSASLFF
few	TRBV7-6	TRBD2	TRBJ2-7	TGTGCCAGCAGCTTAGGCCTAGCGGACCTCGAGCAGTACTTC	CASSLGLADLEQYF
.	TRBV6-4	TRBD2	TRBJ2-2	TGTGCCAGCAGTGATCTAGCGGGGTCGAACACCGGGGAGCTGTTTTTT	CASSDLAGSNTGELFF
few	TRBV30	.	TRBJ1-5	TGTGCCTGGTCCCGCGGGGCGCACGGTCAGCCCCAGCATTTT	CAWSRGAHGQPQHF
.	TRBV5-5	.	TRBJ1-2	TGTGCCAGCAGCTTGCGGCAGGTGGATCCCTATGGCTACACCTTC	CASSLRQVDPYGYTF
.	TRBV10-2	.	TRBJ1-1	TGCGCCAGCAGTGACATTTGGAGGCTCCCTGAAGCTTTCTTT	CASSDIWRLPEAFF
many	TRBV3-1	.	TRBJ2-1	TGTGCCAGCAGCCAAGACATCCGCAATGAGCAGTTCTTC	CASSQDIRNEQFF
few	TRBV20-1	TRBD2	TRBJ2-5	TGCAGTGCTAGAGACGGGACTAGCGCATTGAAAGAGACCCAGTACTTC	CSARDGTSALKETQYF
few	TRBV12-3/TRBV12-4	.	TRBJ2-1	TGTGCCAGCAGTTTAGCCCAGGGGAGAGGGTTGTTCTTC	CASSLAQGRGLFF
many	TRBV24-1	TRBD2	TRBJ2-3	TGTGCCACCAGTGATATAACTAGCGTCGTCGATACGCAGTATTTT	CATSDITSVVDTQYF
few	TRBV27	TRBD2	TRBJ2-1	TGTGCCAGCAGTCCACTAGCGGGATTAGGGCAGTTCTTC	CASSPLAGLGQFF
few	TRBV6-2/TRBV6-3	.	TRBJ2-1	TGTGCCCCGTCGGGCGGCTCCTACAATGAGCAGTTCTTC	CAPSGGSYNEQFF
many	TRBV20-1	.	TRBJ2-1	TGCAGTGCTAGAGTAGGCGCGAGCTCCTACAATGAGCAGTTCTTC	CSARVGASSYNEQFF
many	TRBV3-1	.	TRBJ2-2	TGTGCCAGCAGCCAAGTCGAGGCCGGGGAGCTGTTTTTT	CASSQVEAGELFF